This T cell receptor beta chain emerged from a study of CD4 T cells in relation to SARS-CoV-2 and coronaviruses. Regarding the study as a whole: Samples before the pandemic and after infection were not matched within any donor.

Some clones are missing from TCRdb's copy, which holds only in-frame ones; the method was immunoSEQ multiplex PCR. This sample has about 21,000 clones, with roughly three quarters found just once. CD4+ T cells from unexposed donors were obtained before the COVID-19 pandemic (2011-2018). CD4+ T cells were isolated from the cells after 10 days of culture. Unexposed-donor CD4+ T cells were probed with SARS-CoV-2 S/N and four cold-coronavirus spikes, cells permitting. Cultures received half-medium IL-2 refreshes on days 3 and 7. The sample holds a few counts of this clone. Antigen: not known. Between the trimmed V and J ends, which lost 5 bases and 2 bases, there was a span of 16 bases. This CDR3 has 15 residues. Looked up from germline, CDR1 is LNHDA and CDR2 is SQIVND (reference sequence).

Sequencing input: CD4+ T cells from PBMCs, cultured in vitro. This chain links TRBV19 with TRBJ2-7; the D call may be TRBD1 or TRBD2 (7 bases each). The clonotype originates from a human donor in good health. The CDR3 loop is CASSPSRGGAYEQYF. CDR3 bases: TGTGCCAGTAGTCCCTCCAGGGGGGGGGCCTACGAGCAGTACTTC. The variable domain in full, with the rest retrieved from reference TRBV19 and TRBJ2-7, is DGGITQSPKYLFRKEGQNVTLSCEQNLNHDAMYWYRQDPGQGLRLIYYSQIVNDFQKGDIAEGYSVSREKKESFPLTVTSAQKNPTAFYLCASSPSRGGAYEQYFGPGTRLTVT.